These T cell receptor beta chains were read from a single sample in a study of cytomegalovirus exposure and HLA in healthy donors. Some clones are missing from TCRdb's copy, which holds only in-frame ones; the method was immunoSEQ multiplex PCR. The table shows 60,000 to 70,000 clones, with under 85% occurring only once. Input material: PBMCs. The receptor source for this set is a male donor in good health and CMV-seropositive. Each CDR3 is given with its conserved first and last residue. A D gene is named only where the DNA matches it firmly. The listing skips clone size in some rows; elsewhere it reads once, few, many or a size class.

TRBD2,TRBJ2-7,-,TRBV27,CASSALAGQYEQYF,TGTGCCAGCAGCGCACTAGCGGGGCAGTACGAGCAGTACTTC
TRBD2,TRBJ2-5,-,TRBV6-4,CASSATSGGGETQYF,TGTGCCAGCAGTGCAACTAGCGGGGGTGGAGAGACCCAGTACTTC
TRBD1,TRBJ1-1,-,TRBV7-2,CASSFGQENTEAFF,TGTGCCAGCAGCTTCGGACAGGAGAACACTGAAGCTTTCTTT
-,TRBJ1-5,few,TRBV6-6,CASSPGTHSNQPQHF,TGTGCCAGCTCCCCCGGGACACATAGCAATCAGCCCCAGCATTTT
TRBD1,TRBJ2-3,-,TRBV30,CAWSPLPGQGSTDTQYF,TGTGCCTGGAGTCCACTACCGGGACAGGGGTCCACAGATACGCAGTATTTT
TRBD1,TRBJ1-5,-,TRBV5-1,CASSPRDSQNQPQHF,TGCGCCAGCAGCCCCCGGGACAGTCAAAATCAGCCCCAGCATTTT
TRBD1,TRBJ1-6,-,TRBV11-2,CASSLRTGANSPLHF,TGTGCCAGCAGCTTAAGGACAGGGGCTAATTCACCCCTCCACTTT
TRBD2,TRBJ2-1,-,TRBV5-1,CATNAGEAYNEQFF,TGCGCCACCAATGCGGGGGAAGCCTACAATGAGCAGTTCTTC
-,TRBJ1-1,-,TRBV11-1,CASSRSRIEAFF,TGTGCCAGCAGCCGTTCGCGCATTGAAGCTTTCTTT
-,TRBJ1-2,-,TRBV30,CAWSVRYGGDYGYTF,TGTGCCTGGAGTGTACGCTATGGGGGGGACTATGGCTACACCTTC
-,TRBJ2-2,once,TRBV5-5,CASSPGGNTGELFF,TGTGCCAGCAGCCCCGGCGGGAACACCGGGGAGCTGTTTTTT
-,TRBJ2-3,few,TRBV4-1,CASSQDEGTSTDTQYF,TGCGCCAGCAGCCAAGACGAGGGGACTAGCACAGATACGCAGTATTTT
-,TRBJ1-2,-,TRBV18,CASSPGRGTPGYTF,TGTGCCAGCTCACCAGGTCGGGGGACCCCTGGCTACACCTTC
-,TRBJ2-7,-,TRBV11-2,CASSVSRTYEQYF,TGTGCCAGCAGCGTGTCTAGGACCTACGAGCAGTACTTC
-,TRBJ1-1,-,TRBV7-9,CASSLQGEAFF,TGTGCCAGCAGTTTGCAGGGTGAAGCTTTCTTT
TRBD1,TRBJ2-4,-,TRBV4-1,CASSQPGQGAKNIQYF,TGCGCCAGCAGCCAACCAGGACAGGGGGCCAAAAACATTCAGTACTTC
-,TRBJ2-7,-,TRBV5-6,CASSLMEAGGSNEQYF,TGTGCCAGCAGCTTAATGGAGGCAGGAGGATCGAACGAGCAGTACTTC
TRBD1,TRBJ1-5,few,TRBV7-9,CASSSLDRGSNQPQHF,TGTGCCAGCAGCTCCCTGGACAGGGGGAGCAATCAGCCCCAGCATTTT
-,TRBJ1-6,-,TRBV4-1,CASSQSGGGDNSPLHF,TGCGCCAGCAGCCAATCGGGGGGAGGGGATAATTCACCCCTCCACTTT
TRBD1,TRBJ1-6,-,TRBV5-4,CASSFQGAHPPLHF,TGTGCCAGCAGCTTCCAGGGGGCGCATCCACCCCTCCACTTT
-,TRBJ2-2,-,TRBV28,CASKSGDTNTGELFF,TGTGCCAGCAAGAGTGGGGACACAAACACCGGGGAGCTGTTTTTT
-,TRBJ1-4,-,TRBV27,CASSPRPDTTNEKLFF,TGTGCCAGCAGTCCCCGCCCCGACACCACTAATGAAAAACTGTTTTTT
TRBD1,TRBJ1-1,medium-sized,TRBV6-6,CASSNTDRGDTEAFF,TGTGCCAGCAGCAACACAGACAGGGGGGACACTGAAGCTTTCTTT
-,TRBJ2-4,-,TRBV4-3,CASSQEWGPQNIQYF,TGCGCCAGCAGCCAAGAATGGGGGCCCCAAAACATTCAGTACTTC
-,TRBJ1-5,-,TRBV7-8,CASSPSRRGGNQPQHF,TGTGCCAGCAGCCCAAGCCGCAGGGGTGGCAATCAGCCCCAGCATTTT
TRBD2,TRBJ2-1,-,TRBV4-3,CASSQGGRGGYNEQFF,TGCGCCAGCAGCCAAGGTGGGCGGGGGGGCTACAATGAGCAGTTCTTC
-,TRBJ2-1,-,TRBV5-5,CASSLAWGGNEQFF,TGTGCCAGCAGCTTGGCCTGGGGAGGCAATGAGCAGTTCTTC
-,TRBJ1-2,-,TRBV7-6,CASSLNTNYGYTF,TGTGCCAGCAGCTTAAACACCAACTATGGCTACACCTTC